Shown below are 30 T cell receptor beta chains from a single sample sequenced in a study of blood T cell repertoires in COVID-19 (dated by TCRdb to the early 2020s). Library creation used the immunoSEQ multiplex PCR assay. The table was pulled from immuneACCESS by TCRdb, which kept in-frame rearrangements only. Such tables lose some clones; where checked, under half of the loss comes from unresolved V genes, and the rest has no known cause. In this sample the table shows more than 200,000 clones, 85% to 90% of which occur a single time. Clones ranked in the top ten supply around 4.5% of the sample. The sequenced sample consisted of peripheral blood. These receptors were obtained from a man aged 50-60 years with acute or convalescent COVID-19.

The J gene is TRBJ2-3, the V gene TRBV5-4; tentatively, D is TRBD2 (6 bases). Germline V gene sequence: CDR1 SGHNT, CDR2 YYREEE (reference sequence). V was pared by 1 base and J by 1 base, with 7 bases between. This CDR3 region has 14 residues. The DNA of the CDR3 is TGTGCCAGCAGCTTGTGGGGGGGCACAGATACGCAGTATTTT. It translates to CASSLWGGTDTQYF.

The rearrangement links TRBV11-1 to TRBJ2-5, with 10 bases that match TRBD2. Germline lookup yields CDR1 SGHAT and CDR2 FQDESV (reference sequence). The CDR3 length is 15 residues. The V gene end was trimmed by 5 bases and the J gene end by 2 bases; junction bases not matched to a gene: 5. The CDR3, as DNA: TGTGCCAGCAGCCCACTAGCGGGGAGTCAAGAGACCCAGTACTTC. Protein product: CASSPLAGSQETQYF.

This rearrangement joins TRBV4-2 to TRBJ1-4, with D possibly matching TRBD1 (6 bases). Germline lookup yields CDR1 LGHNA and CDR2 YNFKEQ. V was shortened by 1 base and J by 4 bases, with 10 bases between the two germline ends. The CDR3 spans 15 residues. The CDR3 DNA is TGTGCCAGCAGCCAAGTTGGACAGATTAATGAAAAACTGTTTTTT. This translates into CASSQVGQINEKLFF.

The gene calls are TRBV10-1 and TRBJ2-5; no firm D call. Trimming left V 3 bases short and J 2 bases short, with 10 bases between. Germline lookup yields CDR1 WNHNN and CDR2 SYGVQD (reference sequence). This CDR3 spans 14 amino acids. CDR3 region: CASSDGSSQETQYF. CDR3 in DNA: TGCGCCAGCAGTGATGGTAGTAGTCAAGAGACCCAGTACTTC.

The rearrangement uses TRBV20-1 and TRBJ2-1, with D perhaps matching TRBD2 (5 bases). Trimming took 3 bases from V and 7 from J, leaving 19 bases between them. Germline V CDR1 and CDR2: DFQATT, SNEGSKA (reference sequence). The length of the CDR3 is 15 residues. The CDR3 is CSASPATTTRNEQFF. The DNA for the CDR3 is TGCAGTGCTAGTCCGGCGACTACCACCCGGAATGAGCAGTTCTTC.

The chain couples TRBV7-5 to TRBJ1-3. TRBV7-5 is an annotated pseudogene. The CDR3 contains 17 residues. The CDR3 nucleotides are TGTGTCAGAAGTGAAAAGATGGAGGGGTGCTCTGGAAACACCATATATTTT. It is translated as CVRSEKMEGCSGNTIYF.

This chain connects TRBV18 to TRBJ1-1; 8 bases fit TRBD1. The CDR3 covers 15 residues. Germline V gene sequence: CDR1 KGHSH, CDR2 LQKENI. Trimming at V came to 3 bases and at J to 2 bases, leaving 5 bases not matched to a gene. CDR3 in amino acids: CASSPRTGKNTEAFF. Written as DNA, the CDR3 is TGTGCCAGCTCACCGAGGACAGGGAAAAACACTGAAGCTTTCTTT.

This rearrangement joins TRBV11-2 to TRBJ2-7; D perhaps matches TRBD1 (5 bases). V shed 2 bases and J shed 5 bases, with 10 bases lying between them. The CDR3 totals 13 residues. Germline CDR1 is SGHAT and CDR2 is FQNNGV. This chain's CDR3 is CASSLSRRDEQYF. CDR3 sequence (DNA): TGTGCCAGCAGCTTATCCCGCAGGGACGAGCAGTACTTC.

CDR3 protein: CASSRRQGANYGYTF. Written as DNA, the CDR3 is TGCGCCAGCAGCCGAAGACAGGGAGCTAACTATGGCTACACCTTC. The chain joins TRBV5-1 to TRBJ1-2; 7 nucleotides match TRBD1. Trimming took 4 bases from V and 0 from J; bases not matched to a gene: 6. The CDR3 is 15 residues long. CDR1 and CDR2 from the germline V gene are SGHRS and YFSETQ.

This clone was recorded a few times. The V gene is TRBV5-6, the J gene TRBJ2-5, with 10 bases matching TRBD1. Germline V lookup: CDR1 SGHDT, CDR2 YYEEEE. The V segment lost 0 bases and the J segment 5 bases; nucleotides outside the gene matches: 4. The CDR3 contains 15 residues. CDR3 nucleotides: TGTGCCAGCAGCTTGGCCGGGACAGGGGACGAGACCCAGTACTTC. It specifies CASSLAGTGDETQYF.

The V call is TRBV6-4, the J call TRBJ1-1; no clear D gene. Trimming stripped 6 bases from V and 1 base from J, with 9 bases between. The CDR3 extends over 13 amino acids. The germline V gene has CDR1 MRHNA and CDR2 SNTAGT. The CDR3 here is CASSTDGNTEAFF. Written as DNA, the CDR3 is TGTGCCAGCAGCACAGACGGGAACACTGAAGCTTTCTTT.

The V gene is TRBV24-1, the J gene TRBJ2-1; D is possibly TRBD2 (6 bases). The CDR3 runs 14 residues. Trimming shortened V by 1 base and J by 10 bases, and 13 bases separated the two germline ends. Germline CDR1 KGHDR, CDR2 SFDVKD. CDR3 sequence: CATSDFGREDEQFF. The CDR3 bases are TGTGCCACCAGTGATTTCGGCAGGGAGGACGAGCAGTTCTTC.

The rearrangement links TRBV7-8 to TRBJ2-7; a weak D match, TRBD1 (5 bases). Trimming cost V 5 bases and J 3 bases, with 17 bases left between them. This CDR3 spans 15 amino acids. Per germline, CDR1 SGHVS and CDR2 FQNEAQ. CDR3 nucleotide sequence: TGTGCCAGCAGCCTCCAAAGGGGCTCCCTCTACGAGCAGTACTTC. Protein product: CASSLQRGSLYEQYF.

The chain has TRBV19 and TRBJ1-1; the match to TRBD1 covers 7 bases. The junction had 12 bases not matched to a gene; V was cut back by 5 bases and J by 6 bases. This CDR3 comprises 15 residues. Per the germline V gene, CDR1 is LNHDA and CDR2 is SQIVND (reference sequence). In nucleotides, the CDR3 is TGTGCCAGTAGTGAGGACAGGCGGGGATCGGCTGAAGCTTTCTTT. This encodes CASSEDRRGSAEAFF.

The chain employs TRBV19 and TRBJ1-1, with 9 bases identical to TRBD1. After removal of 7 bases from V and 8 bases from J, the junction contained 14 bases not matched to a gene. The CDR3 length is 15 residues. The germline gives CDR1 LNHDA, CDR2 SQIVND (reference sequence). CDR3 bases: TGTGCCAGTACCACAGGGGGCGGGGGACGACCAGAAGCTTTCTTT. It codes for CASTTGGGGRPEAFF.

The V call is TRBV5-8, the J call TRBJ2-3, with TRBD1 as a possible D gene (5 bases). Trimming took off 0 bases at V and 2 bases at J, with 10 bases between the two ends. The CDR3 is made up of 15 amino acids. The V gene's germline CDR1 is SGHTS and CDR2 YDEGEE. CDR3 sequence (DNA): TGTGCCAGCAGCTTGGGGACACTAATCACAGATACGCAGTATTTT. Translation gives CASSLGTLITDTQYF.

This clone has a handful of counts. V is TRBV7-9 and J is TRBJ2-2, with TRBD1 matching 9 bases. Per germline, CDR1 SEHNR and CDR2 FQNEAQ (reference sequence). The trim removed 5 bases at V and 6 bases at J, leaving 10 bases unmatched. There are 16 residues in the CDR3. The CDR3 sequence is CASSARDRERSGELFF. DNA of the CDR3: TGTGCCAGCAGCGCGCGGGACAGGGAGAGGTCCGGGGAGCTGTTTTTT.

The chain links TRBV18 to TRBJ1-6; 7 bases map to TRBD1. V gave up 1 base and J gave up 10 bases; unmatched junction bases: 7. Germline lookup yields CDR1 KGHSH and CDR2 LQKENI. The CDR3 is made up of 15 amino acids. The CDR3 reads CASSPRGTEQSPLHF. CDR3 DNA: TGTGCCAGCTCACCACGGGGGACAGAGCAATCACCCCTCCACTTT.

This clone was detected once. The chain carries TRBV7-3 and TRBJ1-1; 8 nucleotides line up with TRBD1. V was pared by 5 bases and J by 0 bases, with 5 bases of the junction left unmatched. Germline V CDR1 and CDR2: SGHTA, FQGTGA. This CDR3 contains 15 residues. CDR3 sequence reads: CASSPRTGLNTEAFF. For the CDR3, the DNA is TGTGCCAGCAGCCCAAGGACAGGGTTGAACACTGAAGCTTTCTTT.

V usage is TRBV14 and J usage is TRBJ1-3; a weak D match, TRBD1 (5 bases). Germline V CDR1 and CDR2: SGHDN, FVKESK. V was clipped by 3 bases and J by 4 bases, with 13 bases between them. CDR3 length: 15 amino acids. Here the CDR3 DNA reads TGTGCCAGCAGCCACCAGGGTATTCAAGGAAACACCATATATTTT. This codes for CASSHQGIQGNTIYF.

There are a few counts of this clone. The chain joins TRBV7-9 to TRBJ2-1, with D perhaps matching TRBD2 (6 bases). The CDR3 totals 17 residues. CDR1 is SEHNR, CDR2 FQNEAQ, per germline (reference sequence). With 1 base removed from V and 7 bases from J, the gap between germline ends came to 20 bases. The CDR3 is CASSLVLGTSERNEQFF. DNA for the CDR3: TGTGCCAGCAGCTTAGTCCTGGGGACTTCGGAGCGGAATGAGCAGTTCTTC.

The J gene is TRBJ1-1, the V gene TRBV5-1; D gene ambiguous. Germline CDR1 SGHRS, CDR2 YFSETQ. The germline V and J ends were trimmed by 3 bases and 2 bases, with 17 bases remaining between them. The CDR3 has 16 amino acids. CDR3 residues: CASSSGSLAGNTEAFF. The DNA for the CDR3 is TGCGCCAGCAGCTCCGGAAGTCTGGCGGGTAACACTGAAGCTTTCTTT.

V and J are TRBV5-4 and TRBJ2-7; TRBD1 matches 10 bases. Losses at the gene ends were 4 bases for V and 1 base for J; bases not matched to a gene: 5. CDR1 and CDR2 from the germline V gene are SGHNT and YYREEE (reference sequence). The CDR3 is made up of 15 amino acids. DNA for the CDR3: TGTGCCAGCAGCCCCCGGGACAGGGGTTCCTACGAGCAGTACTTC. This sequence encodes CASSPRDRGSYEQYF. The variable domain in full, completed from reference TRBV5-4 and TRBJ2-7, reads ETGVTQSPTHLIKTRGQQVTLRCSSQSGHNTVSWYQQALGQGPQFIFQYYREEENGRGNFPPRFSGLQFPNYSSELNVNALELDDSALYLCASSPRDRGSYEQYFGPGTRLTVT.

The rearrangement uses TRBV18 and TRBJ1-4, with TRBD1 matching 8 bases. Germline assignment: CDR1 KGHSH and CDR2 LQKENI. The CDR3 covers 14 residues. After removal of 3 bases from V and 8 bases from J, the junction contained 5 bases not matched to a gene. The CDR3 DNA is TGTGCCAGCTCACCTGGGACAGGAAGGGAAAAACTGTTTTTT. Its protein is CASSPGTGREKLFF.

The chain recombines TRBV6-5 with TRBJ2-5; TRBD1 matches at 7 bases. The CDR3 consists of 13 residues. Trimming cost V 7 bases and J 5 bases; bases outside gene matches: 7. Germline CDR1 is MNHEY and CDR2 is SVGAGI. The CDR3 coding sequence is TGTGCCAGCACCATGACAGGGTTGGAGACCCAGTACTTC. Translation: CASTMTGLETQYF.

The chain has TRBV18 and TRBJ1-1, with unresolved D. Trimming removed 3 bases from V and 10 bases from J, with 18 bases in between. Germline assignment: CDR1 KGHSH and CDR2 LQKENI. The CDR3 runs to 14 residues. CDR3 coding DNA: TGTGCCAGCTCACCGAGGAGAGGAGGAATGGTAGCTTTCTTT. Translation gives CASSPRRGGMVAFF.

The V call is TRBV11-2, the J call TRBJ1-1; D not resolved. The germline V and J ends were trimmed by 4 bases and 0 bases, with 6 bases remaining between them. The CDR3 loop spans 13 amino acids. Germline V gene sequence: CDR1 SGHAT, CDR2 FQNNGV. The CDR3 here is CASSSTLNTEAFF. The CDR3 nucleotides are TGTGCCAGCAGCTCGACACTGAACACTGAAGCTTTCTTT.

J is TRBJ1-1 and V is TRBV5-1; no reliable D call. The germline V and J ends were trimmed by 4 bases and 0 bases, with 13 bases remaining between them. The germline V gene encodes CDR1 SGHRS and CDR2 YFSETQ. The CDR3 is 15 residues long. DNA for the CDR3: TGCGCCAGCAGCCCCCAGCAGGTGATGAACACTGAAGCTTTCTTT. Protein sequence: CASSPQQVMNTEAFF.

V and J are TRBV7-6 and TRBJ1-1; tentative D call: TRBD1 (6 bases). V shed 4 bases and J shed 2 bases, with 8 bases lying between them. The CDR3 is made up of 13 amino acids. CDR1 is SGHVS, CDR2 FNYEAQ, per germline. The CDR3 sequence is CASSSTGNTEAFF. In DNA form, the CDR3 reads TGTGCCAGCAGCTCGACAGGAAACACTGAAGCTTTCTTT.

This chain links TRBV7-8 with TRBJ2-7; no firm D call. CDR3 size: 11 residues. Germline V gene lookup returns CDR1 SGHVS and CDR2 FQNEAQ. The V end was cut by 8 bases, the J end by 4 bases, with 9 bases between. CDR3 coding DNA: TGTGCCAGCGCGGTTGGTTACGAGCAGTACTTC. It is translated as CASAVGYEQYF.